This is a list of T cell receptor beta chains from one sample in a study of regulatory T cells in long-lasting Graves disease. TCRdb redid the calling of the multiplex PCR reads with MiXCR, one entry per CDR3 protein. The table records under 500,000 distinct CDR3 sequences, around 20% of them present only once. The source material was peripheral blood mononuclear cells (PBMCs), sampled when the disease was refractory, from a patient treated with antithyroid drugs. The origin of the receptors is a female donor with Graves disease. CDR3s include the opening cysteine and the closing phenylalanine or tryptophan. Fields, in order: CDR3 DNA, CDR3 protein, clone size, D gene, V gene, J gene. D genes are given only for firm matches. Size tells how often a clone was seen (once, few, many) or the class of an expanded clone, and some rows leave it out.

TGTGCCAGCAGTTCTCATTCGGACGGGGTGAACACTGAAGCTTTCTTT	CASSSHSDGVNTEAFF	many	.	TRBV28	TRBJ1-1
TGCAGCGTTGAAGGCGTCGGTGAAAAACTGTTTTTT	CSVEGVGEKLFF	few	.	TRBV29-1	TRBJ1-4
TGTGCCAGCAGTTTATCCCCGGGGCGATACACTGAAGCTTTCTTT	CASSLSPGRYTEAFF	many	.	TRBV27	TRBJ1-1
TGTGCCAGCATCGAACCGACAGGGGTGTGGACTGAAGCTTTCTTT	CASIEPTGVWTEAFF	many	TRBD1	TRBV28	TRBJ1-1
TGTGCCACCAGCAGAGATCCCAGCAGCCTATATGGCTACACCTTC	CATSRDPSSLYGYTF	many	.	TRBV15	TRBJ1-2
TGTGCCAGCAGCCTAGGAACGGTCTACAATGAGCAGTTCTTC	CASSLGTVYNEQFF	.	.	TRBV6-1	TRBJ2-1
TGTGCCAGTAACCCCCCTACAGGGGGAGTCACCTTC	CASNPPTGGVTF	.	TRBD1	TRBV19	TRBJ1-2
TGTGCCAGCCTCTGGGGAGGTATAGGGACCCAAGGGGGCGAGCAGTACTTC	CASLWGGIGTQGGEQYF	many	.	TRBV28	TRBJ2-7
TGTGCCAGCAGTGAATGGGAAGGGGGTATCACTGAAGCTTTCTTT	CASSEWEGGITEAFF	many	.	TRBV2	TRBJ1-1
TGTGCCAGTAGCGAAGGGACAGGGGGCACGGTCACCGGGGAGCTGTTTTTT	CASSEGTGGTVTGELFF	few	TRBD1	TRBV19	TRBJ2-2
TGTGCCAGCAGTGAGCAGGGGGAGACCCAGTACTTC	CASSEQGETQYF	many	.	TRBV2	TRBJ2-5
TGTGCCAGCGGCGAGGGACAAGCGAACACCGGGGAGCTGTTTTTT	CASGEGQANTGELFF	few	.	TRBV7-9	TRBJ2-2
TGCGCCAGCAGCTTGGACGATTGGGGGAAGCAGTACTTC	CASSLDDWGKQYF	.	.	TRBV5-5	TRBJ2-7
TGCAGTGCTAGTACCAGGGTTGAAGCTTTCTTT	CSASTRVEAFF	few	.	TRBV20-1	TRBJ1-1
TGTGCCACCAGTAACCCGGGACAGGGGGTCCACGAGCAGTACTTC	CATSNPGQGVHEQYF	.	TRBD1	TRBV24-1	TRBJ2-7
TGTGCCAGCAGTCCTTCACCCGGGGGGTTCGAGCAGTACTTC	CASSPSPGGFEQYF	few	TRBD2	TRBV27	TRBJ2-7
TGTGCCAGCAGCCTAGAGGTAGCAGTTTACCAAGAGACCCAGTACTTC	CASSLEVAVYQETQYF	many	.	TRBV11-2	TRBJ2-5
TGTGCCAGCAGAGGTGGGGGGCGCTCTGGGGCCAACGTCCTGACTTTC	CASRGGGRSGANVLTF	many	.	TRBV28	TRBJ2-6
TGCGCCAGCAGCCGCACCCCACTAGCGGGAGGGGGCAACGAGCAGTACTTC	CASSRTPLAGGGNEQYF	.	TRBD2	TRBV4-1	TRBJ2-7
TGTGCCTGGAGTAGCAACGGACCCAAAAACATTCAGTACTTC	CAWSSNGPKNIQYF	few	.	TRBV30	TRBJ2-4
TGTGCCAGCAGGAAGAGCGGGGGAAACACCGGGGAGCTGTTTTTT	CASRKSGGNTGELFF	few	TRBD2	TRBV12-3/TRBV12-4	TRBJ2-2
TGTGCCTGGAGTGTATCCAGTCAGCGAGCTTTCTTT	CAWSVSSQRAFF	many	.	TRBV30	TRBJ1-1
TGTGCCAGCAGTTACTACCTGACATCCGAGCAGTACTTC	CASSYYLTSEQYF	many	.	TRBV6-2/TRBV6-3	TRBJ2-7
TGCGCCAGCAGCCAACGACAGGCCCTTAACGTCGAGCAGTACTTC	CASSQRQALNVEQYF	few	.	TRBV4-1	TRBJ2-7
TGTGCCATCAGCGATCGGGAGGGGAGCACTGAAGCTTTCTTT	CAISDREGSTEAFF	many	.	TRBV10-3	TRBJ1-1
TGCAGCGCCTCTGGGGACGGACCCACCCTCTACGAGCAGTACTTC	CSASGDGPTLYEQYF	.	.	TRBV29-1	TRBJ2-7
TGTGCCAGCAGTTTCACCTGGGACACCATGAACACTGAAGCTTTCTTT	CASSFTWDTMNTEAFF	many	.	TRBV28	TRBJ1-1
TGTGCCAGCCCAAGGACTAGCGGAAATCAAGAGACCCAGTACTTC	CASPRTSGNQETQYF	many	TRBD2	TRBV6-1	TRBJ2-5
TGTGCCAGCAGCCTACTTGGGGAGGGGTCGGTCTACGAGCAGTACTTC	CASSLLGEGSVYEQYF	few	TRBD2	TRBV6-1	TRBJ2-7
TGTGCCAGCAGTTTTTCTAGGCGCCTAGCCGGGGAGCTGTTTTTT	CASSFSRRLAGELFF	.	.	TRBV12-3/TRBV12-4	TRBJ2-2
TGTGCCAGTAGTATATCCTCCGGAGCGGGAGAGCAGTACTTC	CASSISSGAGEQYF	few	TRBD2	TRBV19	TRBJ2-7
TGCAGCGTGTCTTCTGGAGGGGGGCAGTACTTC	CSVSSGGGQYF	.	.	TRBV29-1	TRBJ2-7
TGTGCCTGGAGTGTAACTGGGGGCAGCTATGGCTACACCTTC	CAWSVTGGSYGYTF	few	.	TRBV30	TRBJ1-2
TGTGCCAGTAGTACTACCGCGGTAGGGACAGATACGCAGTATTTT	CASSTTAVGTDTQYF	few	.	TRBV19	TRBJ2-3
TGCAGTGCTAGAGATCTCTACGGGACTAGCAGCTACGAGCAGTACTTC	CSARDLYGTSSYEQYF	few	TRBD2	TRBV20-1	TRBJ2-7
TGTGCCAGCCATCGCGGGGGGGGGTGGTGGCAGTTCTTC	CASHRGGGWWQFF	.	TRBD2	TRBV6-1	TRBJ2-1
TGCAGCCATCATGGCGGCGATGGCTACACCTTC	CSHHGGDGYTF	.	.	TRBV29-1	TRBJ1-2
TGTGCCTCCATAGGGACAGGCGCGAACACCGGGGAGCTGTTTTTT	CASIGTGANTGELFF	.	TRBD1	TRBV30	TRBJ2-2
TGTGCCAGCAGTGAAGGAGGAAGGGGCAAGAACACTGAAGCTTTCTTT	CASSEGGRGKNTEAFF	many	.	TRBV6-1	TRBJ1-1
TGTGCCAGCAGTTCCCAAAGTCGGTTGAACACTGAAGCTTTCTTT	CASSSQSRLNTEAFF	many	.	TRBV6-5	TRBJ1-1
TGTGCCAGCAGTAAACTCGGAACCTGGGGGGCCAACGTCCTGACTTTC	CASSKLGTWGANVLTF	many	.	TRBV12-3/TRBV12-4	TRBJ2-6
TGTGCCAGCAGCCAAGAGCCCGGGACTAGGTACAATGAGCAGTTCTTC	CASSQEPGTRYNEQFF	few	TRBD2	TRBV3-1	TRBJ2-1
TGCAGTGCTACACAAGGGACTGACTTCCGCAACACTGAAGCTTTCTTT	CSATQGTDFRNTEAFF	.	.	TRBV20-1	TRBJ1-1
TGTGCCAGCAGCGCAACGGGGAGGACAGGGGGCACCGGGGAGCTGTTTTTT	CASSATGRTGGTGELFF	few	TRBD1	TRBV7-2	TRBJ2-2
TGTGCCAGCAGCCACGGAAGATCGCAGGGCCCGTCGAACGAGCAGTACTTC	CASSHGRSQGPSNEQYF	few	.	TRBV6-1	TRBJ2-7